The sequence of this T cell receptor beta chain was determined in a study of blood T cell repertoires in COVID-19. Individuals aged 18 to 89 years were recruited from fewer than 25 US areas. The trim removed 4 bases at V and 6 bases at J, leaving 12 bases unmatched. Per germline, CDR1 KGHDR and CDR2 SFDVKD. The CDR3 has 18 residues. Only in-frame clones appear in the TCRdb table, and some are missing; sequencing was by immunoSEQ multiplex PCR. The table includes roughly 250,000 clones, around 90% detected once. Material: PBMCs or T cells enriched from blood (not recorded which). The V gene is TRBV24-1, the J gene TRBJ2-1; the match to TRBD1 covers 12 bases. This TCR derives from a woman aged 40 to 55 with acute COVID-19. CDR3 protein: CATSEAGQGARGANEQFF. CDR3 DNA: TGTGCCACCAGTGAAGCGGGACAGGGGGCGCGGGGGGCCAATGAGCAGTTCTTC.